The 24 T cell receptor beta chains presented below share a single source sample, sequenced in a study of shared clonotypes between healthy human individuals. CD8 cells classed as naive were CD45RO-negative and positively selected for CCR7, excluding terminally differentiated effector memory CD45RA+ cells. Profiling relied on immunoSEQ multiplex PCR, and the TCRdb table lists in-frame clones only, not all of them. The data show hundreds of thousands of clones, with roughly 95% seen just once and roughly 0.1% held by the top ten. The material sequenced was naive CD8+ T cells sorted from blood. All receptors derive from a woman aged 25 to 39 in good health.

V gene TRBV30 combines with J gene TRBJ2-5, with a tentative D call TRBD1 (6 bases). The J call may be faulty, since TRBJ2-7 better matches the DNA end. Germline CDR1 GTSNPN, CDR2 SVGIG (reference sequence). This CDR3 is 14 amino acids long. As DNA, the CDR3 is TGTGCCTGGATTAATATAGGGGGTCGTCACGAGCAGTACTTC. It specifies CAWINIGGRHEQYF.

V and J are TRBV28 and TRBJ2-1; 8 nucleotides align to TRBD2. Germline CDR1 and CDR2: MDHEN and SYDVKM. Germline trimming cut 4 bases from V and 7 bases from J; bases unmatched to any gene: 9. This CDR3 is built from 15 residues. The CDR3 is CASSWLAASGNEQFF. In DNA, the CDR3 is TGTGCCAGCAGTTGGTTGGCGGCTAGCGGGAATGAGCAGTTCTTC.

The chain carries TRBV5-6 and TRBJ2-1; D tentatively reads TRBD1 or TRBD2 (5 bases each). The ends were cut back, 0 bases at V and 4 bases at J, with 11 bases in the middle. The CDR3 covers 15 residues. The V gene's germline CDR1 is SGHDT and CDR2 YYEEEE. The CDR3 spells CASSLGRDVYNEQFF. The CDR3 nucleotides read TGTGCCAGCAGCTTGGGAAGGGACGTGTACAATGAGCAGTTCTTC.

In this sample, this clone turned up once. This sequence joins TRBV19 and TRBJ1-5; possibly TRBD1 for D (6 bases). Trimming stripped 4 bases from V and 0 bases from J, with 16 bases between. In germline, CDR1 is LNHDA, CDR2 SQIVND (reference sequence). The CDR3 totals 17 residues. CDR3: CASSNRTESYSNQPQHF. The DNA of the CDR3 is TGTGCCAGTAGTAACCGGACAGAGAGCTATAGCAATCAGCCCCAGCATTTT.

This chain uses TRBV7-8 with TRBJ2-7; D not certain. V gave up 4 bases and J gave up 6 bases, with 16 bases separating them. Germline CDR1 SGHVS, CDR2 FQNEAQ. The CDR3 consists of 14 residues. Here the CDR3 DNA reads TGTGCCAGCAGCTCTATGACTCTCGTGCCCGAGCAGTACTTC. Protein: CASSSMTLVPEQYF.

The rearrangement links TRBV30 to TRBJ2-1; unclear D gene. The length of the CDR3 is 14 residues. V was cut by 4 bases and J by 7 bases, with 17 bases left in between. Per the germline V gene, CDR1 is GTSNPN and CDR2 is SVGIG (reference sequence). Here the CDR3 DNA reads TGTGCCTGGACGTCGCTCCGAGGTCAGAATGAGCAGTTCTTC. It specifies CAWTSLRGQNEQFF.

This clone occurred once. The chain recombines TRBV11-2 with TRBJ1-2, with 9 positions matching TRBD1. The CDR3 has 15 residues. Germline-derived CDR1 and CDR2 are SGHAT and FQNNGV. The trim removed 0 bases at V and 8 bases at J, leaving 7 bases unmatched. The DNA of the CDR3 is TGTGCCAGCAGCTTAGATCTCGGACAGGGGCGAGGCTACACCTTC. Its protein is CASSLDLGQGRGYTF.

The V call is TRBV7-9, the J call TRBJ1-2, with D hard to call. CDR3 length equals 13 residues. With 3 bases removed from V and 3 bases from J, the gap between germline ends came to 8 bases. Germline V gives CDR1 SEHNR, CDR2 FQNEAQ (reference sequence). The CDR3: CASSLPGDYGYTF. The DNA of the CDR3 is TGTGCCAGCAGCTTGCCGGGAGACTATGGCTACACCTTC. The whole variable domain, remainder taken from reference TRBV7-9 and TRBJ1-2, is DTGVSQNPRHKITKRGQNVTFRCDPISEHNRLYWYRQTLGQGPEFLTYFQNEAQLEKSRLLSDRFSAERPKGSFSTLEIQRTEQGDSAMYLCASSLPGDYGYTFGSGTRLTVV.

This chain links TRBV19 with TRBJ2-1, with D perhaps being TRBD1 or TRBD2 (5 bases each). Germline assignment: CDR1 LNHDA and CDR2 SQIVND (reference sequence). Trimming removed 5 bases at V and 6 bases at J, with 11 bases between. There are 13 residues in the CDR3. CDR3 DNA sequence: TGTGCCAGTAGTGACGGGACCGCCAATGAGCAGTTCTTC. Its translation: CASSDGTANEQFF.

The V call is TRBV27, the J call TRBJ2-7; D may be TRBD1 (6 bases). The V and J ends lost 4 bases and 2 bases respectively, with 9 bases between them. From germline, CDR1 is MNHEY and CDR2 SMNVEV (reference sequence). The CDR3 has 13 amino acids. The CDR3 bases are TGTGCCAGCAGTTCGGGACAAACCTACGAGCAGTACTTC. Translating gives CASSSGQTYEQYF.

V usage is TRBV9 and J usage is TRBJ2-1; D possibly corresponds to TRBD2 (5 bases). This CDR3 has 15 residues. Germline V gene sequence: CDR1 SGDLS, CDR2 YYNGEE. The germline V and J ends were trimmed by 0 bases and 5 bases, with 12 bases remaining between them. The CDR3 reads CASSVGSGADNEQFF. The CDR3 DNA sequence: TGTGCCAGCAGCGTAGGAAGCGGAGCCGACAATGAGCAGTTCTTC.

The chain employs TRBV11-2 and TRBJ2-7, with 12 nucleotides matching TRBD1. The CDR3 totals 18 residues. The trim removed 5 bases at V and 0 bases at J, leaving 11 bases unmatched. The germline CDR1 and CDR2 sequences are SGHAT and FQNNGV. In DNA form, the CDR3 reads TGTGCCAGCAGCCCGAGTGGGACAGGGGGCACGAGCTCCTACGAGCAGTACTTC. Translated, it gives CASSPSGTGGTSSYEQYF.

This sequence joins TRBV19 and TRBJ1-2, with TRBD1 matching over 10 bases. Trimming cost V 6 bases and J 6 bases; bases outside gene matches: 4. CDR3 length: 13 residues. Germline assignment: CDR1 LNHDA and CDR2 SQIVND (reference sequence). The CDR3 nucleotides are TGTGCCAGTAGCCGACAGGGGGCTGATGGCTACACCTTC. This gives the protein CASSRQGADGYTF.

V usage is TRBV5-1 and J usage is TRBJ2-5; 13 positions agree with TRBD2. The J call may be mistaken, given a closer DNA end match to TRBJ2-7. Germline V gene sequence: CDR1 SGHRS, CDR2 YFSETQ. The CDR3 sequence is 19 residues long. The CDR3 DNA reads TGCGCCAGCAGCTTGGACGGTCATGGGGGGACTAGCGGGAACTACGAGCAGTACTTC. Protein sequence: CASSLDGHGGTSGNYEQYF.

The chain is built from TRBV7-2 and TRBJ2-1, with 11 bases matching TRBD2. Germline assignment: CDR1 SGHTA and CDR2 FQGNSA. This CDR3 has 15 residues. Trimming removed 4 bases from V and 8 bases from J; junction bases left unmatched: 7. CDR3 sequence: CASSSPGTSGDEQFF. CDR3 nucleotide sequence: TGTGCCAGCAGCTCACCCGGGACTAGCGGCGATGAGCAGTTCTTC.

The CDR3: CATSRDRLAGVSAETQYF. The DNA of the CDR3 is TGTGCCACCAGCAGAGATCGACTAGCGGGAGTTTCGGCGGAGACCCAGTACTTC. V usage is TRBV15 and J usage is TRBJ2-5; 12 bases are a match to TRBD2. Trimming took 0 bases from V and 5 from J; bases not matched to a gene: 10. CDR3 size: 18 residues. CDR1 LNHNV and CDR2 YYDKDF come from the germline V gene (reference sequence).

This chain joins TRBV28 and TRBJ2-1, with TRBD2 matching over 7 bases. V lost 4 bases to trimming and J lost 9 bases; unmatched junction nucleotides: 9. This CDR3 contains 14 residues. Germline assignment: CDR1 MDHEN and CDR2 SYDVKM. DNA of the CDR3: TGTGCCAGCAGTTCGACTAGCAATTACGGTGAGCAGTTCTTC. Translating gives CASSSTSNYGEQFF.

The chain employs TRBV28 and TRBJ1-5; TRBD1 might be the D (5 bases). CDR1 and CDR2 from the germline V gene are MDHEN and SYDVKM. Trimming took off 5 bases at V and 3 bases at J, with 17 bases between the two ends. The CDR3 totals 16 residues. The DNA of the CDR3 is TGTGCCAGCAGTCTCGGGACCCTCATGGCCAATCAGCCCCAGCATTTT. Amino acid sequence: CASSLGTLMANQPQHF.

In DNA form, the CDR3 reads TGTGCCACCAGCACAAGGGGGGGGTATGAGCAGTTCTTC. Its protein is CATSTRGGYEQFF. The chain joins TRBV15 to TRBJ2-1, with D tentatively TRBD2 (7 bases). The CDR3 is made up of 13 amino acids. Germline V CDR1 and CDR2: LNHNV, YYDKDF (reference sequence). Trimming removed 4 bases at V and 8 bases at J, with 12 bases between. Complete variable domain (other parts from reference TRBV15 and TRBJ2-1): DAMVIQNPRYQVTQFGKPVTLSCSQTLNHNVMYWYQQKSSQAPKLLFHYYDKDFNNEADTPDNFQSRRPNTSFCFLDIRSPGLGDTAMYLCATSTRGGYEQFFGPGTRLTVL.

V and J are TRBV13 and TRBJ2-3, with 8 bases fitting TRBD1. Germline V gene sequence: CDR1 PRHDT, CDR2 FYEKMQ (reference sequence). The CDR3 consists of 18 residues. Trimming took 5 bases from V and 4 from J; bases not matched to a gene: 17. In DNA form, the CDR3 reads TGTGCCAGCAGCGGTACAAAGATACAGGGGGGAGATGCAGATACGCAGTATTTT. As protein: CASSGTKIQGGDADTQYF.

This clone turned up a few times. The chain couples TRBV2 to TRBJ2-7; TRBD1 might be the D (5 bases). Germline CDR1 reads SNHLY; CDR2 reads FYNNEI. The CDR3 sequence is 12 residues long. The V and J ends lost 7 bases and 4 bases respectively, with 11 bases between them. CDR3 sequence reads: CASKKNRYEQYF. DNA for the CDR3: TGTGCCAGCAAGAAAAACAGGTACGAGCAGTACTTC.

V gene TRBV27 combines with J gene TRBJ1-5; D remains ambiguous. CDR3 length: 13 residues. Trimming took off 5 bases at V and 6 bases at J, with 11 bases between the two ends. Looked up from germline, CDR1 is MNHEY and CDR2 is SMNVEV (reference sequence). The CDR3 is CASSTLSGQPQHF. The CDR3 DNA follows: TGTGCCAGCAGTACCCTCTCAGGTCAGCCCCAGCATTTT.

The genes are TRBV27 and TRBJ2-3, with 10 bases matching TRBD1. CDR1 and CDR2 (germline): MNHEY, SMNVEV (reference sequence). The V segment lost 6 bases and the J segment 4 bases; nucleotides outside the gene matches: 4. This CDR3 contains 14 residues. The CDR3 coding sequence is TGTGCCAGCAGACGACAGGGGGCATCAGATACGCAGTATTTT. Its translation is CASRRQGASDTQYF.

The chain combines TRBV21-1 with TRBJ2-1; the table's D call, TRBD2, was not checked against the DNA. TRBV21-1 is an annotated pseudogene. The CDR3 runs 17 residues. CDR3 loop: CASSNEKTPSSYNEQFF. CDR3 in DNA: TGTGCCAGCAGCAATGAAAAGACTCCGAGCTCCTACAATGAGCAGTTCTTC.